This T cell receptor beta chain was obtained from a study of long-term antiretroviral therapy in people with HIV. Study findings and constraints: Blood dating 2004 to 2017 may reflect older ART regimens. With ART, diversity went up but was still lower than in transplant donor controls. Unavailable data included ART adherence, viral resistance and therapy changes (switches in treatment).

Trimming left V 0 bases short and J 2 bases short, with 7 bases between. The V gene's germline CDR1 is SGDLS and CDR2 YYNGEE. This CDR3 is built from 14 residues. Sequencing used immunoSEQ v3.0 at survey level. Sequencing targeted roughly 35,000-55,000 T-cell genomes per sample. Libraries were prepared by immunoSEQ multiplex PCR; TCRdb keeps only in-frame clonotypes and omits some of them. This table holds tens of thousands of clones, roughly 80% found once. The table lists this clone with a few counts. The antigen remains undetermined. This TCR derives from a middle-aged man with HIV. V and J are TRBV9 and TRBJ2-3, with a possible D match to TRBD2 (5 bases). The sample was unsorted PBMCs, taken 0.3 years after starting antiretroviral therapy. The CDR3 here is CASSVGENTDTQYF. The CDR3, as DNA: TGTGCCAGCAGCGTAGGGGAGAACACAGATACGCAGTATTTT.